Below are 26 T cell receptor beta chains sequenced from a single sample in a study of T-cell reconstitution after alpha-beta-depleted transplantation in children. During its preparation, the TCRbeta library received unique molecular identifiers. TCRdb used MiXCR to reprocess the PCR reads, holding one entry per CDR3 protein. The table records approximately 590,000 distinct CDR3 sequences, roughly a tenth of them present only once. Sequencing used PBMCs from the stem cell graft donor, obtained from the stem cell graft. The source is a human donor who donated a stem cell graft to a child with acute myeloid leukemia.

This clonotype was seen a few times. The chain uses TRBV5-1 and TRBJ2-7, with 10 bases that match TRBD2. V was clipped by 7 bases and J by 2 bases; unmatched bases: 3. CDR1 and CDR2 (germline): SGHRS, YFSETQ. This CDR3 is 13 amino acids long. Written as DNA, the CDR3 is TGCGCCAGCCGACTAGCGGGCACCTACGAGCAGTACTTC. Translation gives CASRLAGTYEQYF.

The chain links TRBV20-1 to TRBJ2-7; 15 bases fit TRBD2. CDR1 is DFQATT, CDR2 SNEGSKA, per germline (reference sequence). Trimming cost V 4 bases and J 2 bases; bases outside gene matches: 9. This CDR3 is built from 17 residues. This chain's CDR3 is CSATGLAGGGTAYEQYF. Written as DNA, the CDR3 is TGCAGTGCTACGGGACTAGCGGGAGGAGGCACCGCCTACGAGCAGTACTTC.

The CDR3 sequence is CSVPEQYF. CDR3 bases: TGCAGCGTTCCCGAGCAGTACTTC. The J gene is TRBJ2-7, the V gene TRBV29-1; D is unresolved. Germline V gene sequence: CDR1 SQVTM, CDR2 ANQGSEA. V was cut by 5 bases and J by 6 bases, with 2 bases left in between. The CDR3 contains 8 residues.

This clonotype showed up many times. V usage is TRBV29-1 and J usage is TRBJ2-1; TRBD2 agrees at 13 bases. J was trimmed by 11 bases and V by 5 bases; bases with no gene match: 3. The CDR3 has 12 amino acids. Germline CDR1 SQVTM, CDR2 ANQGSEA. CDR3 in amino acids: CSVRLAGGQQFF. Written as DNA, the CDR3 is TGCAGCGTTCGACTAGCGGGAGGACAGCAGTTCTTC.

Comments on this clonotype: At one of its ends the junction is not consistent with the germline gene, which may arise from a read error. The chain carries TRBV7-8 and TRBJ2-1; unclear D gene. CDR3 length equals 13 residues. CDR1 and CDR2 from the germline V gene are SGHVS and FQNEAQ. CDR3 sequence reads: CASSLNLVAEKFF. CDR3 DNA: TGTGCCAGCAGCTTAAACTTAGTCGCTGAGAAGTTCTTC.

The CDR3 sequence: CASSPAPSGRPGELFF. The CDR3 DNA is TGTGCCAGCAGCCCTGCGCCTAGCGGGAGACCCGGGGAGCTGTTTTTT. The V and J genes are TRBV5-5 and TRBJ2-2; 10 positions agree with TRBD2. V was clipped by 4 bases and J by 6 bases; unmatched bases: 9. This CDR3 comprises 16 residues. Germline loops: CDR1 SGHKS, CDR2 YYEKEE (reference sequence).

This clonotype was seen many times. The gene calls are TRBV24-1 and TRBJ2-5; D remains ambiguous. The V gene's germline CDR1 is KGHDR and CDR2 SFDVKD. The CDR3 spans 14 residues. The ends were cut back, 5 bases at V and 5 bases at J, with 14 bases in the middle. The CDR3 coding sequence is TGTGCCACCAGTGCAGGTGGGATTCGTGAGACCCAGTACTTC. It specifies CATSAGGIRETQYF.

This clonotype was counted between two and nine times. The rearrangement uses TRBV11-1 and TRBJ2-3, with D hard to call. The length of the CDR3 is 14 residues. Germline V gives CDR1 SGHAT, CDR2 FQDESV (reference sequence). The V end was cut by 5 bases, the J end by 0 bases, with 9 bases between. The CDR3 sequence: CASSPRLSTDTQYF. The CDR3 DNA is TGTGCCAGCAGCCCAAGGCTAAGCACAGATACGCAGTATTTT.

This clonotype showed up just a few times. This chain uses TRBV12-3 or TRBV12-4 with TRBJ2-1; no clear D gene. The CDR3 covers 13 residues. Trimming cost V 6 bases and J 6 bases, with 12 bases left between them. The CDR3 bases are TGTGCCAGCAGACCAACTAACCGCAATGAGCAGTTCTTC. Its translation: CASRPTNRNEQFF.

This chain uses TRBV10-1 with TRBJ2-4; 9 nucleotides align to TRBD1. The CDR3 runs to 14 residues. Germline lookup yields CDR1 WNHNN and CDR2 SYGVQD (reference sequence). Trimming cost V 7 bases and J 5 bases; bases outside gene matches: 6. The CDR3 loop reads CASIGTGGENIQYF. DNA for the CDR3: TGCGCCAGCATCGGTACAGGGGGCGAAAACATTCAGTACTTC.

This clonotype showed up just a few times. The J gene is TRBJ2-7, the V gene TRBV5-1, with 12 bases identical to TRBD2. Germline CDR1 reads SGHRS; CDR2 reads YFSETQ. Trimming at V came to 0 bases and at J to 0 bases, leaving 10 bases not matched to a gene. There are 19 residues in the CDR3. This chain's CDR3 is CASSLVSPGLAGSSYEQYF. Written as DNA, the CDR3 is TGCGCCAGCAGCTTGGTCTCTCCGGGACTAGCGGGTAGCTCCTACGAGCAGTACTTC.

This clonotype came up many times. The J gene is TRBJ1-1, the V gene TRBV9; 9 bases are a match to TRBD1. This CDR3 region has 17 residues. The germline gives CDR1 SGDLS, CDR2 YYNGEE. V was clipped by 0 bases and J by 3 bases; unmatched bases: 9. The CDR3 DNA reads as TGTGCCAGCAGCGTAGCCGGGGGACAGGGAAAGGACACTGAAGCTTTCTTT. The encoded protein is CASSVAGGQGKDTEAFF.

This clonotype was picked up a small number of times. The chain links TRBV4-3 to TRBJ2-3, with 10 bases identical to TRBD1. Germline V gene sequence: CDR1 LGHNA, CDR2 YSLEER. V trimming: 4 bases; J trimming: 2 bases; junction bases outside the gene matches: 3. The CDR3 contains 15 residues. The DNA for the CDR3 is TGCGCCAGCAGCCGGGACAGGGGTTACACAGATACGCAGTATTTT. Its protein is CASSRDRGYTDTQYF.

The rearrangement uses TRBV2 and TRBJ1-2; D is uncertain. CDR3 length: 14 residues. Germline loops: CDR1 SNHLY, CDR2 FYNNEI. The V and J ends lost 2 bases and 0 bases respectively, with 7 bases between them. In DNA, the CDR3 is TGTGCCAGCAGTGAAATCATAACTAACTATGGCTACACCTTC. Amino acid sequence: CASSEIITNYGYTF.

This rearrangement joins TRBV30 to TRBJ2-2; D not certain. CDR1 and CDR2 from the germline V gene are GTSNPN and SVGIG (reference sequence). With 0 bases removed from V and 7 bases from J, the gap between germline ends came to 12 bases. The CDR3 consists of 14 residues. CDR3 sequence (DNA): TGTGCCTGGAGTGTTAGTCTCGGGTACGGGGAGCTGTTTTTT. Translating it yields CAWSVSLGYGELFF.

This clonotype was counted a few times. The chain has TRBV10-3 and TRBJ1-1; possible D gene TRBD1, 5 bases. The V and J ends lost 0 bases and 4 bases respectively, with 9 bases between them. Per the germline V gene, CDR1 is ENHRY and CDR2 is SYGVKD. The CDR3 extends over 14 amino acids. The CDR3 region has the DNA TGTGCCATCAGTGAGTCGGGGGGATCCACTGAAGCTTTCTTT. This gives the protein CAISESGGSTEAFF.

This clonotype was found many times. This chain joins TRBV28 and TRBJ2-3, with D tentatively TRBD1 or TRBD2 (5 bases each). From germline, CDR1 is MDHEN and CDR2 SYDVKM. Trimming removed 5 bases from V and 2 bases from J, with 17 bases in between. CDR3 length: 16 residues. In DNA form, the CDR3 reads TGTGCCAGCAGTCCCGGGGACGGGAAGACCACAGATACGCAGTATTTT. This sequence encodes CASSPGDGKTTDTQYF. Based on the CDR3 plus reference TRBV28 and TRBJ2-3, the full variable domain is DVKVTQSSRYLVKRTGEKVFLECVQDMDHENMFWYRQDPGLGLRLIYFSYDVKMKEKGDIPEGYSVSREKKERFSLILESASTNQTSMYLCASSPGDGKTTDTQYFGPGTRLTVL.

This clonotype was detected ten times or more. The chain couples TRBV4-3 to TRBJ1-6; 9 bases agree with TRBD1. This CDR3 is 16 amino acids long. The J segment lost 7 bases and the V segment lost 0 bases, leaving 4 bases of the junction unmatched. Germline V gene data show CDR1 as LGHNA and CDR2 as YSLEER. The CDR3 DNA reads TGCGCCAGCAGCCAAGATGGGGGACAGGGAAATTCACCCCTCCACTTT. The encoded protein is CASSQDGGQGNSPLHF.

This sequence joins TRBV4-2 and TRBJ2-3, with D possibly TRBD2 on 6 matching bases. The length of the CDR3 is 15 residues. The germline gives CDR1 LGHNA, CDR2 YNFKEQ. The V and J ends lost 7 bases and 0 bases respectively, with 14 bases between them. CDR3 coding DNA: TGTGCCAGCACGGAAGGGACTTCTAGCACAGATACGCAGTATTTT. As protein: CASTEGTSSTDTQYF.

In this sample, this clonotype turned up a few times. The CDR3 DNA sequence: TGCAGGGGGACTAGCGGGAAAGATGAGCAGTTCTTC. It codes for CRGTSGKDEQFF. The V gene is TRBV20-1, the J gene TRBJ2-1, with 13 bases aligning to TRBD2. The CDR3 extends over 12 amino acids. The germline CDR1 and CDR2 sequences are DFQATT and SNEGSKA (reference sequence).

This clonotype was found many times. The CDR3 coding sequence is TGTGCCAGCAGTCCCCGACAGGGAATTGGGGGCAATCAGCCCCAGCATTTT. Its protein is CASSPRQGIGGNQPQHF. The chain links TRBV28 to TRBJ1-5, with 7 positions matching TRBD1. The CDR3 extends over 17 amino acids. J lost 2 bases, V lost 5 bases, and 12 bases had no gene match. Looked up from germline, CDR1 is MDHEN and CDR2 is SYDVKM.

This clonotype was recorded a few times. The J gene is TRBJ2-7, the V gene TRBV6-5; the D gene is possibly TRBD1 (5 bases). V lost 2 bases, J lost 0 bases, and 11 bases lay in between. This CDR3 region has 15 residues. Germline V CDR1 and CDR2: MNHEY, SVGAGI. CDR3 sequence (DNA): TGTGCCAGCAGTTACAACGGACATAGCTCCTACGAGCAGTACTTC. Encoded protein: CASSYNGHSSYEQYF.

This clonotype has only a few counts. The chain links TRBV12-3 or TRBV12-4 to TRBJ2-1; TRBD2 agrees at 8 bases. The CDR3 extends over 16 amino acids. Trimming at V came to 5 bases and at J to 0 bases, leaving 6 bases not matched to a gene. CDR3 loop: CASSATSGTSYNEQFF. Written as DNA, the CDR3 is TGTGCCAGCAGTGCAACTAGCGGAACCTCCTACAATGAGCAGTTCTTC.

To note about this clonotype: This may be a read error, as it is one base from a much larger clone. Since no conserved phenylalanine or tryptophan closes the CDR3, a read error is the likely cause. The chain employs TRBV20-1 and TRBJ2-3; 10 bases fit TRBD2. The CDR3 runs 13 residues. Looked up from germline, CDR1 is DFQATT and CDR2 is SNEGSKA (reference sequence). The chain's CDR3 is CSTSGTILDTQYS. The CDR3 region has the DNA TGCAGCACTAGCGGGACCATCTTGGATACGCAGTATTCT.

V gene TRBV20-1 combines with J gene TRBJ2-5, with D possibly TRBD1 on 5 matching bases. The CDR3 consists of 14 residues. Per the germline V gene, CDR1 is DFQATT and CDR2 is SNEGSKA (reference sequence). Trimming cost V 6 bases and J 2 bases, with 16 bases left between them. The CDR3 nucleotides are TGCAGTGCCACTGGAGCAGGGTATCAAGAGACCCAGTACTTC. It yields the protein CSATGAGYQETQYF.

This clonotype has a count of ten or more. The chain is built from TRBV7-3 and TRBJ2-1, with D possibly TRBD2 on 6 matching bases. V lost 2 bases and J lost 6, with 11 bases in between. Looked up from germline, CDR1 is SGHTA and CDR2 is FQGTGA. The CDR3 has 14 residues. The CDR3 DNA follows: TGTGCCAGCAGCTTAGGGACTGTGCTCAATGAGCAGTTCTTC. Its translation: CASSLGTVLNEQFF.